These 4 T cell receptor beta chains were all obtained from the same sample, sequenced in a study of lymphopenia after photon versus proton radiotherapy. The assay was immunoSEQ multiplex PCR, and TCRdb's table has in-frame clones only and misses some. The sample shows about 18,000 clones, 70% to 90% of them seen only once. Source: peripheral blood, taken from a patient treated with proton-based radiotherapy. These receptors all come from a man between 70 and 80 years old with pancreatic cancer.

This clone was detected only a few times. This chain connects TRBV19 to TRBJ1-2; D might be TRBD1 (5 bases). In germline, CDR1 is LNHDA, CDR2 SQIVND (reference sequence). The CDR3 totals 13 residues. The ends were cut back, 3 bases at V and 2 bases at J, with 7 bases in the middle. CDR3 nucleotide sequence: TGTGCCAGTAGTATTGACAGAAACTATGGCTACACCTTC. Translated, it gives CASSIDRNYGYTF.

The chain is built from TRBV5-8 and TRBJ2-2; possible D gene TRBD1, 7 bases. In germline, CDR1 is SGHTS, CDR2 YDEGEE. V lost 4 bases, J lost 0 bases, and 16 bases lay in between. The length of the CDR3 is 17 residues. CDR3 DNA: TGTGCCAGCAGCACGTATCAGGGGGGAACGAACACCGGGGAGCTGTTTTTT. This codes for CASSTYQGGTNTGELFF.

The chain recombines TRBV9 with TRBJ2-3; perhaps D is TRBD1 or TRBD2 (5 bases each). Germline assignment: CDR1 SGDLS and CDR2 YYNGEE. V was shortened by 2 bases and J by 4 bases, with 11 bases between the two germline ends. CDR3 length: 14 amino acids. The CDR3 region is CASSVGAAADTQYF. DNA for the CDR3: TGTGCCAGCAGCGTCGGGGCGGCTGCAGATACGCAGTATTTT.

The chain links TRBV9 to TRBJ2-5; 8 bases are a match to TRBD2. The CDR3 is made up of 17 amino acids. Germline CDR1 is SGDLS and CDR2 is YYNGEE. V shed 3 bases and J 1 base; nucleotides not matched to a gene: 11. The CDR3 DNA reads TGTGCCAGCAGCGCCGGACTGAGCGGGGGTCTCCAAGAGACCCAGTACTTC. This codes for CASSAGLSGGLQETQYF.